Shown below are 14 T cell receptor beta chains from a single sample sequenced in a study of blood T cell repertoires in COVID-19. Clones were sequenced by immunoSEQ multiplex PCR, and TCRdb holds only the in-frame ones, with some missing. The sample holds over 150,000 clones; 88% are singletons and the top ten take approximately 9%. Sequenced sample: PBMCs or T cells enriched from blood (not recorded which). Receptors were obtained from a woman aged 18-29 years who had recovered from COVID-19.

The chain is built from TRBV11-2 and TRBJ2-5, with TRBD1 matching 12 bases. This CDR3 has 15 residues. Germline V gene lookup returns CDR1 SGHAT and CDR2 FQNNGV. After removal of 5 bases from V and 4 bases from J, the junction contained 5 bases not matched to a gene. CDR3 nucleotides: TGTGCCAGCAGCCCCGGGACAGGGGGCCGAGAGACCCAGTACTTC. Its translation is CASSPGTGGRETQYF.

The chain couples TRBV7-8 to TRBJ2-1, with D perhaps matching TRBD2 (6 bases). Germline V gives CDR1 SGHVS, CDR2 FQNEAQ. CDR3 length: 16 residues. The germline V and J ends were trimmed by 4 bases and 4 bases, with 17 bases remaining between them. CDR3 region: CASSSFGGGIYNEQFF. The CDR3 bases are TGTGCCAGCAGCTCCTTTGGGGGAGGCATTTACAATGAGCAGTTCTTC. The variable domain in full, with the rest retrieved from reference TRBV7-8 and TRBJ2-1, is GAGVSQSPRYKVAKRGQDVALRCDPISGHVSLFWYQQALGQGPEFLTYFQNEAQLDKSGLPSDRFFAERPEGSVSTLKIQRTQQEDSAVYLCASSSFGGGIYNEQFFGPGTRLTVL.

This rearrangement joins TRBV13 to TRBJ1-3, with D perhaps matching TRBD1 (5 bases). The ends were cut back, 5 bases at V and 4 bases at J, with 15 bases in the middle. Germline V lookup: CDR1 PRHDT, CDR2 FYEKMQ (reference sequence). CDR3 length: 15 residues. This chain's CDR3 is CASSPRGGTGNTIYF. CDR3 bases: TGTGCCAGCAGCCCACGGGGGGGGACCGGAAACACCATATATTTT.

The rearrangement joins TRBV4-3 to TRBJ2-6; maybe TRBD2 (5 bases). Germline-derived CDR1 and CDR2 are LGHNA and YSLEER. The ends were cut back, 0 bases at V and 0 bases at J, with 12 bases in the middle. The CDR3 consists of 18 residues. The CDR3 sequence is CASSQDVRVSSGANVLTF. In DNA, the CDR3 is TGCGCCAGCAGCCAAGATGTGCGGGTTAGCTCTGGGGCCAACGTCCTGACTTTC.

The J gene is TRBJ2-2, the V gene TRBV7-9, with a tentative D call TRBD2 (5 bases). The CDR3 totals 15 residues. With 1 base removed from V and 4 bases from J, the gap between germline ends came to 10 bases. Per the germline V gene, CDR1 is SEHNR and CDR2 is FQNEAQ (reference sequence). The CDR3 DNA is TGTGCCAGCAGCTTAGAAGGAGGTATCACCGGGGAGCTGTTTTTT. The encoded protein is CASSLEGGITGELFF. The full variable domain, in which reference TRBV7-9 and TRBJ2-2 provide the parts outside the CDR3, is DTGVSQNPRHKITKRGQNVTFRCDPISEHNRLYWYRQTLGQGPEFLTYFQNEAQLEKSRLLSDRFSAERPKGSFSTLEIQRTEQGDSAMYLCASSLEGGITGELFFGEGSRLTVL.

This clone was found a few times. This chain links TRBV14 with TRBJ1-2; D gene ambiguous. Trimming removed 1 base at V and 1 base at J, with 10 bases between. The V gene's germline CDR1 is SGHDN and CDR2 FVKESK. The CDR3 has 15 residues. CDR3 bases: TGTGCCAGCAGCCAAGCTGTTGGACTTAACTATGGCTACACCTTC. Translating gives CASSQAVGLNYGYTF.

The chain links TRBV30 to TRBJ1-1; D is possibly TRBD1 (5 bases). Germline loops: CDR1 GTSNPN, CDR2 SVGIG (reference sequence). The V gene lost 5 bases and the J gene lost 6 bases, with 10 bases spanning the gap. The CDR3 extends over 11 amino acids. CDR3: CAWEGWSEAFF. The CDR3 DNA reads TGTGCCTGGGAGGGGTGGTCTGAAGCTTTCTTT.

The rearrangement uses TRBV19 and TRBJ2-7; weak D call: TRBD2 (6 bases). This CDR3 has 13 residues. Trimming removed 6 bases at V and 2 bases at J, with 11 bases between. Germline CDR1 LNHDA, CDR2 SQIVND (reference sequence). CDR3 coding DNA: TGTGCCAGTAGGCGGGGCAGCGCCTACGAGCAGTACTTC. Translating it yields CASRRGSAYEQYF.

The chain carries TRBV2 and TRBJ1-4; 7 positions match TRBD1. The CDR3 is made up of 16 amino acids. The V segment lost 1 base and the J segment 11 bases; nucleotides outside the gene matches: 13. The germline CDR1 and CDR2 sequences are SNHLY and FYNNEI. CDR3 DNA: TGTGCCAGCAGTGAAGGCAGGGGGGAAAGGGAAGGGAAACTGTTTTTT. Translated: CASSEGRGEREGKLFF.

The genes are TRBV7-6 and TRBJ2-3; TRBD1 might be the D (5 bases). Germline V gene lookup returns CDR1 SGHVS and CDR2 FNYEAQ. V was clipped by 5 bases and J by 4 bases, with 16 bases between them. The CDR3 spans 15 residues. The DNA for the CDR3 is TGTGCCAGCAGCCCCAGCTGGGGCGATGCAGATACGCAGTATTTT. It encodes CASSPSWGDADTQYF.

The CDR3 region has the DNA TGTGCCAGCAGCCCAAGAGGGGATACGCAGTATTTT. This codes for CASSPRGDTQYF. J is TRBJ2-3 and V is TRBV13; D is possibly TRBD2 (5 bases). V lost 5 bases, J lost 6 bases, and 9 bases lay in between. CDR1 PRHDT and CDR2 FYEKMQ come from the germline V gene (reference sequence). The CDR3 totals 12 residues.

J is TRBJ2-2 and V is TRBV28; TRBD1 agrees at 7 bases. From germline, CDR1 is MDHEN and CDR2 SYDVKM. The V segment lost 2 bases and the J segment 2 bases; nucleotides outside the gene matches: 20. The CDR3 runs to 21 residues. The CDR3 sequence: CASSLAEGAVVGMHNTGELFF. In nucleotides, the CDR3 is TGTGCCAGCAGTTTAGCAGAGGGGGCTGTGGTGGGGATGCATAACACCGGGGAGCTGTTTTTT.

Here the CDR3 DNA reads TGTGCCAGCACCCTTGGGGGGGGTGACACTGAAGCTTTCTTT. Translated, it gives CASTLGGGDTEAFF. The J gene is TRBJ1-1, the V gene TRBV28; TRBD1 is a possible D gene (5 bases). Germline V gives CDR1 MDHEN, CDR2 SYDVKM. This CDR3 spans 14 amino acids. V was pared by 7 bases and J by 3 bases, with 15 bases between.

The chain uses TRBV6-5 and TRBJ1-1; tentative D call: TRBD1 (5 bases). Trimming pared 6 bases from V and 11 bases from J, leaving 25 bases between. CDR3 length: 15 amino acids. Germline V lookup: CDR1 MNHEY, CDR2 SVGAGI. The CDR3 bases are TGTGCCAGCAGACAACATACCAATAACCAGGGTAATGCTTTCTTT. Encoded protein: CASRQHTNNQGNAFF.